The clone carrying this T cell receptor (beta chain) has more than one count but fewer than ten. Assay: immunoSEQ multiplex PCR; the TCRdb copy retains only in-frame clones and omits some. The data hold 25,000 to 35,000 clones, with 70% to 90% observed a single time. V trimming: 0 bases; J trimming: 4 bases; junction bases outside the gene matches: 5. In germline, CDR1 is SGDLS, CDR2 YYNGEE. This CDR3 region has 16 residues. The data are from a study of blood T cell repertoires in COVID-19. Turning to the study itself: T cells, B-cell-depleted T cells, or PBMCs supplied cDNA or gDNA.

The sample consisted of peripheral blood. The clonotype comes from a human donor with active COVID-19. The donor label of this sample is uncertain. The chain uses TRBV9 and TRBJ2-3; 10 bases fit TRBD2. CDR3 loop: CASSVAAGGPSDTQYF. In nucleotides, the CDR3 is TGTGCCAGCAGCGTAGCAGCGGGGGGGCCCTCAGATACGCAGTATTTT.